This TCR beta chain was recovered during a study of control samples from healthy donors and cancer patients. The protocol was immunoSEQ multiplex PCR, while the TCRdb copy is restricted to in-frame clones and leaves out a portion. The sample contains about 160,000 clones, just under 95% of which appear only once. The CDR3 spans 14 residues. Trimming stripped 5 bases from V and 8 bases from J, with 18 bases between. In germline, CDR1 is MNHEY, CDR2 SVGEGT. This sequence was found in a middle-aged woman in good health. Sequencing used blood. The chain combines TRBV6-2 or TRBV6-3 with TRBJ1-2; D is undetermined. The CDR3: CASSLTWQTGGYTF. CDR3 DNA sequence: TGTGCCAGCAGTCTTACCTGGCAGACGGGAGGCTACACCTTC.